The present T cell receptor beta chain was sequenced within a study of blood T cell repertoires in COVID-19. In the original analysis: Reference gene primers were amplified, and this amplification served to estimate nucleated cell counts. Method: immunoSEQ multiplex PCR; TCRdb's copy keeps in-frame clones and lacks some. V, J and clone size are those of that table, while D and trimming were read from the DNA. The sample lists about 330,000 clones, around 87% occurring once. Germline loops: CDR1 LGHDT, CDR2 YNNKEL (reference sequence). The germline V and J ends were trimmed by 0 bases and 8 bases, with 13 bases remaining between them. The CDR3 contains 14 residues. Researchers sorted participants into cohorts using their self-reported clinical history.

The sequencing sample was made of PBMCs or T cells enriched from blood (not recorded which). This TCR came from a woman aged 25 to 45 who had recovered from COVID-19. The chain combines TRBV3-1 (or the pseudogene TRBV3-2) with TRBJ1-2, with D unresolved. The CDR3 is CASSQEAGKGGYTF. The CDR3, as DNA: TGTGCCAGCAGCCAAGAGGCGGGGAAGGGAGGCTACACCTTC.